A single T cell receptor (beta chain) is shown here with its context. Its antigen remains unknown. These data originate in a study of vaccination effects on CD4 cells after COVID-19. The data were produced by immunoSEQ multiplex PCR, yet TCRdb's version contains in-frame clones alone and is incomplete. This sample carries about 73,000 clones, approximately 72% of them seen once, and the ten largest clones take over 2.5%. The ends lost 8 bases at V and 2 bases at J; junction bases unmatched: 5. This CDR3 region has 15 residues. Germline CDR1 reads MNHEY; CDR2 reads SVGAGI. Sequencing in the ViraFEST assay came after antigen-specific CD4+ T cells had been expanded with viral peptide pools, which were used to stimulate PBMC. CD4+ T cells were isolated after about eleven days of culture. Vaccinees lacked prior SARS-CoV-2 infection and tested negative for nucleocapsid antibodies.

The receptor was isolated from a human donor who received a COVID-19 vaccine. J is TRBJ2-1 and V is TRBV6-5; TRBD2 matches at 11 bases. The sequencing here drew on CD4+ T cells from PBMCs cultured with HCoV-NL63 spike peptides, taken before COVID-19 vaccination. In DNA form, the CDR3 reads TGTGCCAGCGATATAGCGGGGGGGACCTACAATGAGCAGTTCTTC. Protein: CASDIAGGTYNEQFF.